The 31 T cell receptor beta chains below come from one sample, sequenced in a study of blood T cell repertoires in COVID-19. Profiled with immunoSEQ multiplex PCR; TCRdb holds only in-frame clones, not every one. The sample yields tens of thousands of clones, roughly 80% seen once. Sequenced: peripheral blood. These receptor sequences come from a man aged 45 to 65 with acute or convalescent COVID-19.

V and J are TRBV7-9 and TRBJ1-2; D not certain. The CDR3 spans 14 residues. Trimming cost V 1 base and J 0 bases, with 6 bases left between them. The germline gives CDR1 SEHNR, CDR2 FQNEAQ (reference sequence). The CDR3 region is CASSLVVTNYGYTF. The CDR3 bases are TGTGCCAGCAGCTTAGTTGTAACTAACTATGGCTACACCTTC.

This clone was recorded a few times. The chain links TRBV14 to TRBJ2-1; maybe TRBD2 (6 bases). This CDR3 comprises 17 residues. V shed 3 bases and J shed 1 base, with 16 bases lying between them. Germline-derived CDR1 and CDR2 are SGHDN and FVKESK. CDR3 sequence: CASSQAGWLRSYNEQFF. The CDR3 DNA reads as TGTGCCAGCAGCCAGGCGGGATGGCTAAGGTCCTACAATGAGCAGTTCTTC.

The rearrangement links TRBV5-4 to TRBJ2-3; 11 bases align to TRBD2. CDR1 SGHNT and CDR2 YYREEE come from the germline V gene (reference sequence). J was trimmed by 5 bases and V by 2 bases; bases with no gene match: 4. The CDR3 has 15 residues. CDR3 nucleotides: TGTGCCAGCAGCTTTAGCGGGAGGGCGGGAGATACGCAGTATTTT. Its translation is CASSFSGRAGDTQYF.

V usage is TRBV19 and J usage is TRBJ1-6, with a weak D call TRBD1 (6 bases). Germline lookup yields CDR1 LNHDA and CDR2 SQIVND (reference sequence). Between the trimmed V and J ends, which lost 5 bases and 9 bases, there was a span of 17 bases. The CDR3 runs 15 residues. In DNA form, the CDR3 reads TGTGCCAGTAGTTTGTCTGGGGACATAAGTTCACCCCTCCACTTT. Protein sequence: CASSLSGDISSPLHF.

This clone has just a few counts. The V call is TRBV19, the J call TRBJ2-2; 12 nucleotides align to TRBD2. V shed 5 bases, J shed 0 bases, and the junction held 1 base outside the gene matches. The CDR3 loop spans 16 amino acids. The V gene's germline CDR1 is LNHDA and CDR2 SQIVND (reference sequence). The CDR3 region has the DNA TGTGCCAGTAGTCCTAGCGGGAGGGCGAACACCGGGGAGCTGTTTTTT. Translated: CASSPSGRANTGELFF.

This chain joins TRBV6-4 and TRBJ1-5; D is uncertain. V lost 4 bases, J lost 1 base, and 8 bases lay in between. The germline CDR1 and CDR2 sequences are MRHNA and SNTAGT. The CDR3 length is 14 residues. The CDR3 region is CASSGPLSNQPQHF. CDR3 nucleotide sequence: TGTGCCAGCAGTGGCCCCCTAAGCAATCAGCCCCAGCATTTT.

This chain uses TRBV14 with TRBJ1-6; no definite D call. This CDR3 spans 15 amino acids. The germline V gene has CDR1 SGHDN and CDR2 FVKESK. Trimming left V 0 bases short and J 8 bases short, with 11 bases between. The DNA for the CDR3 is TGTGCCAGCAGCCAAGATATTAGAGGTTATTCACCCCTCCACTTT. Amino acid sequence: CASSQDIRGYSPLHF. The entire variable domain, with the rest obtained from reference TRBV14 and TRBJ1-6, is as follows: EAGVTQFPSHSVIEKGQTVTLRCDPISGHDNLYWYRRVMGKEIKFLLHFVKESKQDESGMPNNRFLAERTGGTYSTLKVQPAELEDSGVYFCASSQDIRGYSPLHFGNGTRLTVT.

CDR3 region: CASSQDTGVEQYF. The DNA of the CDR3 is TGTGCCAGCAGCCAGGATACAGGGGTCGAGCAGTACTTC. This chain connects TRBV14 to TRBJ2-7, with 7 bases lining up with TRBD1. Germline-derived CDR1 and CDR2 are SGHDN and FVKESK. There are 13 residues in the CDR3. J lost 6 bases, V lost 3 bases, and 5 bases had no gene match.

The chain joins TRBV5-8 to TRBJ2-3, with a possible D match to TRBD1 (5 bases). Trimming pared 0 bases from V and 3 bases from J, leaving 8 bases between. The CDR3 covers 14 residues. The V gene's germline CDR1 is SGHTS and CDR2 YDEGEE. The CDR3 here is CASSLDRSTDTQYF. In nucleotides, the CDR3 is TGTGCCAGCAGCTTGGACAGGTCAACAGATACGCAGTATTTT.

This CDR3 reads CASSVDTSGNTIYF. CDR3 bases: TGTGCCAGCAGCGTAGACACCTCTGGAAACACCATATATTTT. The chain is built from TRBV9 and TRBJ1-3, with no clear D. The CDR3 extends over 14 amino acids. Trimming shortened V by 0 bases and J by 0 bases, and 4 bases separated the two germline ends. Germline lookup yields CDR1 SGDLS and CDR2 YYNGEE.

This clone was detected a few times. This chain joins TRBV5-1 and TRBJ1-1; 9 bases map to TRBD1. From germline, CDR1 is SGHRS and CDR2 YFSETQ. V trimming: 0 bases; J trimming: 8 bases; junction bases outside the gene matches: 8. This CDR3 comprises 15 residues. The CDR3 sequence: CASSLEGQGGREAFF. The CDR3 DNA follows: TGCGCCAGCAGCTTGGAGGGACAGGGAGGTCGCGAAGCTTTCTTT.

This chain links TRBV12-5 with TRBJ2-2; D remains unclear. Trimming shortened V by 2 bases and J by 7 bases, and 8 bases separated the two germline ends. This CDR3 has 13 amino acids. The V gene's germline CDR1 is LGHNT and CDR2 FRNRAP. As DNA, the CDR3 is TGTGCTAGTGGTTTGATGGAGATCGGGGAGCTGTTTTTT. Translated: CASGLMEIGELFF.

V and J are TRBV28 and TRBJ1-4, with D uncertain. This CDR3 comprises 15 residues. CDR1 and CDR2 (germline): MDHEN, SYDVKM. V gave up 3 bases and J gave up 4 bases, with 12 bases separating them. The DNA for the CDR3 is TGTGCCAGCAGTTTCCCCCGGGAGAGTAATGAAAAACTGTTTTTT. Protein sequence: CASSFPRESNEKLFF. Full variable domain (rest looked up from reference TRBV28 and TRBJ1-4): DVKVTQSSRYLVKRTGEKVFLECVQDMDHENMFWYRQDPGLGLRLIYFSYDVKMKEKGDIPEGYSVSREKKERFSLILESASTNQTSMYLCASSFPRESNEKLFFGSGTQLSVL.

This clone has just one count. The chain joins TRBV6-2 or TRBV6-3 to TRBJ2-7, with TRBD1 matching 10 bases. The CDR3 extends over 12 amino acids. Germline V gives CDR1 MNHEY, CDR2 SVGEGT. The trim removed 4 bases at V and 12 bases at J, leaving 6 bases unmatched. The CDR3 nucleotides are TGTGCCAGCAGTTCGACAGGGGGCGCTCCGTACTTC. This sequence encodes CASSSTGGAPYF.

The chain uses TRBV21-1 and TRBJ1-1; TRBD1, the D gene given by the table, was not confirmed from the DNA. TRBV21-1 is a pseudogene segment. The CDR3 runs 18 residues. DNA for the CDR3: TGTGCCAGCAGCAGCAAGTCCCGGGACATGCGAATGAACACTGAAGCTTTCTTT. This encodes CASSSKSRDMRMNTEAFF.

CDR3 DNA: TGTGCCAGCAGTTCCCAGGGGAATCAGCCCCAGCATTTT. Its translation: CASSSQGNQPQHF. The chain links TRBV2 to TRBJ1-5; a possible D gene is TRBD1 (6 bases). V gave up 5 bases and J gave up 4 bases, with 9 bases separating them. Germline-derived CDR1 and CDR2 are SNHLY and FYNNEI. This CDR3 has 13 amino acids.

The CDR3 here is CSVERGAYEQYF. Written as DNA, the CDR3 is TGCAGCGTTGAGCGCGGGGCCTACGAGCAGTACTTC. V usage is TRBV29-1 and J usage is TRBJ2-7, with a weak D call TRBD2 (6 bases). Germline V CDR1 and CDR2: SQVTM, ANQGSEA. This CDR3 is built from 12 residues. V lost 3 bases to trimming and J lost 2 bases, with 8 bases between them.

This chain connects TRBV24-1 to TRBJ2-7; 11 nucleotides agree with TRBD2. Germline V CDR1 and CDR2: KGHDR, SFDVKD. V dropped 4 bases and J dropped 3; count of bases not matched to a gene: 16. The CDR3 length is 19 residues. The CDR3 reads CATSEPPPASGGPNYEQYF. CDR3 DNA: TGTGCCACCAGTGAACCCCCCCCGGCTAGCGGGGGGCCAAACTACGAGCAGTACTTC.

V is TRBV5-4 and J is TRBJ2-1; 7 nucleotides align to TRBD2. Germline V gene sequence: CDR1 SGHNT, CDR2 YYREEE (reference sequence). Trimming cost V 0 bases and J 10 bases; bases outside gene matches: 7. This CDR3 contains 14 residues. The DNA for the CDR3 is TGTGCCAGCAGCTTGGTGGCGGGGGTTTTAGAGCAGTTCTTC. Its translation is CASSLVAGVLEQFF. Variable domain in full (rest from reference TRBV5-4 and TRBJ2-1): ETGVTQSPTHLIKTRGQQVTLRCSSQSGHNTVSWYQQALGQGPQFIFQYYREEENGRGNFPPRFSGLQFPNYSSELNVNALELDDSALYLCASSLVAGVLEQFFGPGTRLTVL.

The chain recombines TRBV18 with TRBJ2-3; TRBD2 matches at 8 bases. J lost 3 bases, V lost 6 bases, and 5 bases had no gene match. The CDR3 consists of 14 residues. The V gene's germline CDR1 is KGHSH and CDR2 LQKENI. CDR3 sequence reads: CASSAGGLTDTQYF. The CDR3 DNA is TGTGCCAGCTCTGCGGGGGGCCTGACAGATACGCAGTATTTT.

The V gene is TRBV6-5, the J gene TRBJ2-5; tentative D call: TRBD1 (6 bases). CDR1 MNHEY and CDR2 SVGAGI come from the germline V gene. The V end lost 5 bases, the J end lost 5 bases, and 18 bases lay between the germline ends. CDR3 length: 15 residues. CDR3 nucleotide sequence: TGTGCCAGCAGTACCGGGACACCGCCCGGCGAGACCCAGTACTTC. Translation: CASSTGTPPGETQYF.

The chain carries TRBV14 and TRBJ1-1; D possibly corresponds to TRBD1 (5 bases). Germline V lookup: CDR1 SGHDN, CDR2 FVKESK. V was shortened by 2 bases and J by 3 bases, with 16 bases between the two germline ends. CDR3 length: 16 residues. The CDR3 DNA reads TGTGCCAGCAGCCAACTACCAGGGAAAGGAGACACTGAAGCTTTCTTT. Amino acids: CASSQLPGKGDTEAFF.

In DNA form, the CDR3 reads TGTGCCAGCAGTGACACCGGGCCGGGAGACGAGCAGTACTTC. This sequence encodes CASSDTGPGDEQYF. This chain joins TRBV28 and TRBJ2-7; maybe TRBD2 (6 bases). The germline V gene has CDR1 MDHEN and CDR2 SYDVKM. The V end was cut by 5 bases, the J end by 5 bases, with 16 bases between. The length of the CDR3 is 14 residues.

This chain joins TRBV4-1 and TRBJ1-6, with D possibly matching TRBD1 (5 bases). The V and J ends lost 2 bases and 9 bases respectively, with 14 bases between them. CDR3 length: 15 residues. The V gene's germline CDR1 is MGHRA and CDR2 YSYEKL. CDR3 nucleotide sequence: TGCGCCAGCAGCCAAACGGGACTTTCCGCTTCACCCCTCCACTTT. Translated: CASSQTGLSASPLHF.

The chain uses TRBV6-1 and TRBJ1-1; TRBD1 is a possible D gene (5 bases). CDR1 is MNHNS and CDR2 is SASEGT in the germline V gene. V was clipped by 1 base and J by 4 bases, with 7 bases between them. The CDR3 extends over 13 amino acids. In DNA, the CDR3 is TGTGCCAGCAGTGAAGGGGGCATCACTGAAGCTTTCTTT. Translating gives CASSEGGITEAFF.

The rearrangement links TRBV4-1 to TRBJ2-5, with D uncertain. There are 9 residues in the CDR3. Germline values: CDR1 MGHRA, CDR2 YSYEKL. The germline V and J ends were trimmed by 7 bases and 8 bases, with 5 bases remaining between them. This CDR3 is CASKSTQYF. DNA for the CDR3: TGCGCCAGCAAATCAACCCAGTACTTC.

This chain uses TRBV14 with TRBJ2-1; D is possibly TRBD2 (7 bases). The CDR3 loop spans 13 amino acids. From germline, CDR1 is SGHDN and CDR2 FVKESK. V was pared by 6 bases and J by 13 bases, with 19 bases between. The CDR3 protein is CASSWGGLDAQFF. The CDR3 region has the DNA TGTGCCAGCAGTTGGGGGGGCTTGGACGCACAGTTCTTC. The full variable domain, its missing parts supplied by reference TRBV14 and TRBJ2-1, is EAGVTQFPSHSVIEKGQTVTLRCDPISGHDNLYWYRRVMGKEIKFLLHFVKESKQDESGMPNNRFLAERTGGTYSTLKVQPAELEDSGVYFCASSWGGLDAQFFGPGTRLTVL.

V is TRBV29-1 and J is TRBJ2-5; D uncertain. The CDR3 extends over 12 amino acids. CDR1 is SQVTM, CDR2 ANQGSEA, per germline. Deletions cut 2 bases from V and 0 bases from J, with 4 bases between. DNA of the CDR3: TGCAGCGTTGAACACTACCAAGAGACCCAGTACTTC. This encodes CSVEHYQETQYF.

V gene TRBV28 combines with J gene TRBJ2-5; D might be TRBD1 (8 bases). Germline-derived CDR1 and CDR2 are MDHEN and SYDVKM. Trimming pared 1 base from V and 1 base from J, leaving 19 bases between. The length of the CDR3 is 18 residues. The CDR3 region is CASSLLPGQGGSQETQYF. CDR3 in DNA: TGTGCCAGCAGTTTATTGCCCGGACAGGGAGGGAGCCAAGAGACCCAGTACTTC.

The J gene is TRBJ1-6, the V gene TRBV5-6; TRBD1 might be the D (5 bases). In germline, CDR1 is SGHDT, CDR2 YYEEEE. Between the trimmed V and J ends, which lost 0 bases and 3 bases, there was a span of 10 bases. The CDR3 has 16 residues. The CDR3 loop reads CASSLGLGGYNSPLHF. The DNA of the CDR3 is TGTGCCAGCAGCTTGGGGCTGGGGGGCTATAATTCACCCCTCCACTTT.

The chain is built from TRBV7-8 and TRBJ1-5; 11 bases are a match to TRBD1. The CDR3 is 16 amino acids. Germline CDR1 reads SGHVS; CDR2 reads FQNEAQ. Unmatched junction bases numbered 5, after V lost 2 bases and J lost 5 bases. CDR3 nucleotide sequence: TGTGCCAGCAGCTTAAAGGACAGGGGGCTCGATCAGCCCCAGCATTTT. This translates into CASSLKDRGLDQPQHF. Variable domain in full (rest from reference TRBV7-8 and TRBJ1-5): GAGVSQSPRYKVAKRGQDVALRCDPISGHVSLFWYQQALGQGPEFLTYFQNEAQLDKSGLPSDRFFAERPEGSVSTLKIQRTQQEDSAVYLCASSLKDRGLDQPQHFGDGTRLSIL.